The 29 T cell receptor beta chains presented below share a single source sample, sequenced in a study of blood T cell repertoires in COVID-19. The table came from immunoSEQ multiplex PCR; TCRdb's copy has only in-frame clones and leaves some out. Here the sample spans 380,000 or so clones, about 89% being singletons. Sequenced input: peripheral blood. The receptors were sampled from a man in his forties with acute or convalescent COVID-19.

The chain recombines TRBV2 with TRBJ2-1, with a tentative D call TRBD2 (5 bases). The V and J ends lost 8 bases and 0 bases respectively, with 14 bases between them. CDR3 length: 15 residues. Germline CDR1 reads SNHLY; CDR2 reads FYNNEI. CDR3 bases: TGTGCCAGCGAGTGGGAGTCTCTCTCCTACAATGAGCAGTTCTTC. Encoded protein: CASEWESLSYNEQFF.

The chain is built from TRBV15 and TRBJ1-5; TRBD1 matches at 9 bases. V shed 7 bases, J shed 5 bases, and the junction held 6 bases outside the gene matches. This CDR3 comprises 14 residues. Germline CDR1 LNHNV, CDR2 YYDKDF (reference sequence). CDR3 DNA sequence: TGTGCCACCAACGAAGGACAGGGGTATCAGCCCCAGCATTTT. This codes for CATNEGQGYQPQHF.

The V call is TRBV2, the J call TRBJ1-2, with 10 bases fitting TRBD1. The V and J ends lost 4 bases and 7 bases, in that order; junction bases with no gene match: 3. This CDR3 comprises 13 residues. CDR1 and CDR2 (germline): SNHLY, FYNNEI. This CDR3 is CASSGDRGGGYTF. For the CDR3, the DNA is TGTGCCAGCAGTGGGGACAGGGGAGGTGGCTACACCTTC. Full variable domain (rest looked up from reference TRBV2 and TRBJ1-2): EPEVTQTPSHQVTQMGQEVILRCVPISNHLYFYWYRQILGQKVEFLVSFYNNEISEKSEIFDDQFSVERPDGSNFTLKIRSTKLEDSAMYFCASSGDRGGGYTFGSGTRLTVV.

This sequence joins TRBV27 and TRBJ2-5; 7 bases agree with TRBD2. Per germline, CDR1 MNHEY and CDR2 SMNVEV (reference sequence). The J segment lost 5 bases and the V segment lost 6 bases, leaving 12 bases of the junction unmatched. The CDR3 contains 15 residues. CDR3: CASRWSAGRAETQYF. CDR3 DNA: TGTGCCAGCAGATGGTCGGCGGGGAGGGCGGAGACCCAGTACTTC.

J is TRBJ1-1 and V is TRBV5-6; D unresolved. The length of the CDR3 is 13 residues. Trimming removed 0 bases from V and 5 bases from J, with 8 bases in between. From germline, CDR1 is SGHDT and CDR2 YYEEEE. The CDR3 nucleotides are TGTGCCAGCAGCTTGGGGGCAGATACTGAAGCTTTCTTT. Protein sequence: CASSLGADTEAFF.

The rearrangement joins TRBV2 to TRBJ2-3; TRBD2 is a possible D gene (5 bases). V gave up 9 bases and J gave up 4 bases, with 11 bases separating them. CDR3 length: 12 amino acids. Germline loops: CDR1 SNHLY, CDR2 FYNNEI. DNA for the CDR3: TGTGCCAGTCTAGCTTTGGCAGATACGCAGTATTTT. It encodes CASLALADTQYF. The full variable domain, with the rest looked up from reference TRBV2 and TRBJ2-3, is EPEVTQTPSHQVTQMGQEVILRCVPISNHLYFYWYRQILGQKVEFLVSFYNNEISEKSEIFDDQFSVERPDGSNFTLKIRSTKLEDSAMYFCASLALADTQYFGPGTRLTVL.

V usage is TRBV27 and J usage is TRBJ1-2; D perhaps matches TRBD1 (5 bases). Germline assignment: CDR1 MNHEY and CDR2 SMNVEV (reference sequence). CDR3 length equals 13 residues. V lost 8 bases to trimming and J lost 4 bases, with 14 bases between them. The CDR3 DNA follows: TGTGCCAGCTGTAGGCAGGGAGGCTATGGCTACACCTTC. Protein sequence: CASCRQGGYGYTF.

The genes are TRBV6-5 and TRBJ2-2; D remains unclear. The germline V gene has CDR1 MNHEY and CDR2 SVGAGI. V lost 6 bases and J 7 bases, leaving 9 bases between the germline ends. This CDR3 spans 12 amino acids. The DNA for the CDR3 is TGTGCCAGCAGCCTCTACGGCGGGGAGCTGTTTTTT. It codes for CASSLYGGELFF.

The rearrangement uses TRBV6-5 and TRBJ1-1; 9 bases agree with TRBD1. In germline, CDR1 is MNHEY, CDR2 SVGAGI. Trimming took 6 bases from V and 3 from J; bases not matched to a gene: 5. This CDR3 region has 14 residues. CDR3 sequence reads: CASRGRTGDTEAFF. The DNA of the CDR3 is TGTGCCAGCAGGGGAAGGACAGGGGACACTGAAGCTTTCTTT.

The J gene is TRBJ2-7, the V gene TRBV28, with D hard to call. The V and J ends lost 6 bases and 1 base respectively, with 7 bases between them. Per germline, CDR1 MDHEN and CDR2 SYDVKM. The CDR3 is 12 residues long. DNA of the CDR3: TGTGCCAGCAGAGCTGTATCCTACGAGCAGTACTTC. It encodes CASRAVSYEQYF.

The V and J genes are TRBV7-2 and TRBJ2-1; D is possibly TRBD1 (5 bases). In germline, CDR1 is SGHTA, CDR2 FQGNSA. The CDR3 covers 13 residues. The V end lost 1 base, the J end lost 8 bases, and 9 bases lay between the germline ends. In DNA form, the CDR3 reads TGTGCCAGCAGCTTAGTCACAGGCGATGAGCAGTTCTTC. Its protein product is CASSLVTGDEQFF.

The J gene is TRBJ2-1, the V gene TRBV7-9; tentative D call: TRBD2 (5 bases). The CDR3 is made up of 15 amino acids. CDR1 and CDR2 from the germline V gene are SEHNR and FQNEAQ (reference sequence). V was cut by 1 base and J by 9 bases, with 16 bases left in between. The CDR3 region is CASSLVLVVAGEQFF. CDR3 in DNA: TGTGCCAGCAGCTTAGTTCTTGTGGTCGCGGGTGAGCAGTTCTTC.

The chain recombines TRBV6-1 with TRBJ1-2, with D tentatively TRBD1 (6 bases). The ends were cut back, 2 bases at V and 5 bases at J, with 21 bases in the middle. The CDR3 is 17 amino acids. From germline, CDR1 is MNHNS and CDR2 SASEGT. CDR3 protein: CASSEFWDTEMGYGYTF. The CDR3 DNA is TGTGCCAGCAGTGAATTTTGGGACACGGAAATGGGGTATGGCTACACCTTC.

The J gene is TRBJ1-1, the V gene TRBV6-2 or TRBV6-3; 9 bases are a match to TRBD1. Trimming at V came to 4 bases and at J to 4 bases, leaving 4 bases not matched to a gene. Germline V gives CDR1 MNHEY, CDR2 SVGEGT. The CDR3 contains 14 residues. Here the CDR3 reads CASSWRDRVTEAFF. CDR3 DNA sequence: TGTGCCAGCAGTTGGAGGGACAGGGTCACTGAAGCTTTCTTT.

This clone was detected only a few times. The gene calls are TRBV5-5 and TRBJ1-6, with 7 bases lining up with TRBD1. V shed 4 bases, J shed 7 bases, and the junction held 14 bases outside the gene matches. CDR1 SGHKS and CDR2 YYEKEE come from the germline V gene (reference sequence). CDR3 length: 17 residues. CDR3 in DNA: TGTGCCAGCAGCAAATCAAGACAGGGATCAGGCAATTCACCCCTCCACTTT. It specifies CASSKSRQGSGNSPLHF.

The chain joins TRBV6-4 to TRBJ1-2; no firm D call. Germline-derived CDR1 and CDR2 are MRHNA and SNTAGT. The V end lost 4 bases, the J end lost 4 bases, and 13 bases lay between the germline ends. The length of the CDR3 is 14 residues. CDR3 region: CASSVGSPGYGYTF. The CDR3 DNA reads TGTGCCAGCAGTGTCGGGAGTCCAGGCTATGGCTACACCTTC.

The chain combines TRBV6-5 with TRBJ2-2; the D is unclear. CDR3 length: 12 amino acids. The germline gives CDR1 MNHEY, CDR2 SVGAGI. V was cut by 4 bases and J by 6 bases, with 6 bases left in between. The CDR3 DNA reads TGTGCCAGCAGTTCTTGGCCCGGGGAGCTGTTTTTT. Encoded protein: CASSSWPGELFF.

The chain joins TRBV30 to TRBJ1-6; D is possibly TRBD1 (6 bases). Germline V gives CDR1 GTSNPN, CDR2 SVGIG (reference sequence). The CDR3 runs to 14 residues. Trimming left V 5 bases short and J 7 bases short, with 15 bases between. CDR3 amino acids: CAWGQRGFNSPLHF. The CDR3 coding sequence is TGTGCCTGGGGACAGCGCGGATTCAATTCACCCCTCCACTTT.

The rearrangement joins TRBV7-6 to TRBJ2-2; TRBD2 matches at 9 bases. Germline loops: CDR1 SGHVS, CDR2 FNYEAQ. There are 14 residues in the CDR3. Unmatched junction bases numbered 2, after V lost 5 bases and J lost 4 bases. CDR3 in amino acids: CASSPGLATGELFF. The CDR3 nucleotides read TGTGCCAGCAGCCCGGGACTAGCCACCGGGGAGCTGTTTTTT. The entire variable domain, with the rest obtained from reference TRBV7-6 and TRBJ2-2, is as follows: GAGVSQSPRYKVTKRGQDVALRCDPISGHVSLYWYRQALGQGPEFLTYFNYEAQQDKSGLPNDRFSAERPEGSISTLTIQRTEQRDSAMYRCASSPGLATGELFFGEGSRLTVL.

The chain employs TRBV7-9 and TRBJ1-2; D may be TRBD1 (5 bases). There are 15 residues in the CDR3. CDR1 and CDR2 from the germline V gene are SEHNR and FQNEAQ (reference sequence). The V end was cut by 1 base, the J end by 5 bases, with 14 bases between. The CDR3: CASSLGQGWEYGYTF. CDR3 bases: TGTGCCAGCAGCTTAGGGCAGGGATGGGAATATGGCTACACCTTC.

The genes are TRBV15 and TRBJ1-4; 8 bases are a match to TRBD1. From germline, CDR1 is LNHNV and CDR2 YYDKDF (reference sequence). This CDR3 is 15 amino acids long. J was trimmed by 4 bases and V by 4 bases; bases with no gene match: 5. CDR3 amino acids: CATSKDRGFNEKLFF. For the CDR3, the DNA is TGTGCCACCAGCAAAGACAGGGGATTTAATGAAAAACTGTTTTTT. The full variable domain, completed using reference TRBV15 and TRBJ1-4, is DAMVIQNPRYQVTQFGKPVTLSCSQTLNHNVMYWYQQKSSQAPKLLFHYYDKDFNNEADTPDNFQSRRPNTSFCFLDIRSPGLGDTAMYLCATSKDRGFNEKLFFGSGTQLSVL.

This clone has only one observation. Other DNA sequences in the same sample also yield this CDR3. This chain uses TRBV5-1 with TRBJ2-1, with TRBD2 matching over 8 bases. Germline values: CDR1 SGHRS, CDR2 YFSETQ. Unmatched junction bases numbered 3, after V lost 4 bases and J lost 0 bases. CDR3 length equals 15 residues. The CDR3 DNA sequence: TGCGCCAGCAGCCCAAGCGGGAGCTCCTACAATGAGCAGTTCTTC. Residues: CASSPSGSSYNEQFF.

A few counts support this clone. The V and J genes are TRBV28 and TRBJ1-2, with 7 bases matching TRBD1. The CDR3 is 15 amino acids. The germline CDR1 and CDR2 sequences are MDHEN and SYDVKM. Trimming took 4 bases from V and 6 from J; bases not matched to a gene: 11. The CDR3 DNA is TGTGCCAGCAGTTCCCCTTTGGACAGGTACAATGGCTACACCTTC. Amino acids: CASSSPLDRYNGYTF.

V gene TRBV7-2 combines with J gene TRBJ1-2; no clear D. CDR1 is SGHTA and CDR2 is FQGNSA in the germline V gene. The ends were cut back, 3 bases at V and 8 bases at J, with 16 bases in the middle. The CDR3 loop spans 14 amino acids. The CDR3 nucleotides read TGTGCCAGCAGCTTGTATGGCAAAATCCCCGGCTACACCTTC. Encoded protein: CASSLYGKIPGYTF.

The chain has TRBV28 and TRBJ1-4; a possible D gene is TRBD1 (6 bases). Trimming took 7 bases from V and 4 from J, leaving 13 bases between them. In germline, CDR1 is MDHEN, CDR2 SYDVKM. The CDR3 sequence is 14 residues long. The CDR3 loop reads CASIPDSYNEKLFF. CDR3 bases: TGTGCCAGCATCCCGGACAGCTATAATGAAAAACTGTTTTTT. Variable domain in full (rest from reference TRBV28 and TRBJ1-4): DVKVTQSSRYLVKRTGEKVFLECVQDMDHENMFWYRQDPGLGLRLIYFSYDVKMKEKGDIPEGYSVSREKKERFSLILESASTNQTSMYLCASIPDSYNEKLFFGSGTQLSVL.

This rearrangement joins TRBV7-2 to TRBJ1-5; possible D gene TRBD1, 5 bases. Trimming took 6 bases from V and 6 from J, leaving 15 bases between them. CDR1 and CDR2 (germline): SGHTA, FQGNSA. This CDR3 contains 14 residues. The CDR3 nucleotides are TGTGCCAGCAGTCTACTTGGGGGGGGTCAGCCCCAGCATTTT. Amino acids: CASSLLGGGQPQHF.

The rearrangement joins TRBV7-2 to TRBJ2-7; possibly TRBD1 for D (7 bases). CDR1 SGHTA and CDR2 FQGNSA come from the germline V gene. The CDR3 spans 13 residues. Trimming pared 8 bases from V and 3 bases from J, leaving 14 bases between. The CDR3 reads CASASGGGYEQYF. The CDR3 region has the DNA TGTGCCAGCGCATCAGGGGGAGGCTACGAGCAGTACTTC.

The V and J genes are TRBV29-1 and TRBJ1-2, with TRBD1 as a possible D gene (5 bases). V was trimmed by 7 bases and J by 4 bases, leaving 10 bases between them. CDR3 size: 11 residues. Germline lookup yields CDR1 SQVTM and CDR2 ANQGSEA. Here the CDR3 reads CSGGGSYGYTF. The CDR3 DNA reads TGCAGCGGCGGGGGGTCCTATGGCTACACCTTC. The full variable domain, with the rest looked up from reference TRBV29-1 and TRBJ1-2, is SAVISQKPSRDICQRGTSLTIQCQVDSQVTMMFWYRQQPGQSLTLIATANQGSEATYESGFVIDKFPISRPNLTFSTLTVSNMSPEDSSIYLCSGGGSYGYTFGSGTRLTVV.

The chain employs TRBV6-2 or TRBV6-3 and TRBJ1-2; 7 nucleotides match TRBD1. Losses at the gene ends were 5 bases for V and 3 bases for J; bases not matched to a gene: 9. The CDR3 consists of 15 residues. CDR1 MNHEY and CDR2 SVGEGT come from the germline V gene. The CDR3 DNA reads as TGTGCCAGCAGTCCAGCAGGGGGGACGCACTATGGCTACACCTTC. Amino acid sequence: CASSPAGGTHYGYTF.